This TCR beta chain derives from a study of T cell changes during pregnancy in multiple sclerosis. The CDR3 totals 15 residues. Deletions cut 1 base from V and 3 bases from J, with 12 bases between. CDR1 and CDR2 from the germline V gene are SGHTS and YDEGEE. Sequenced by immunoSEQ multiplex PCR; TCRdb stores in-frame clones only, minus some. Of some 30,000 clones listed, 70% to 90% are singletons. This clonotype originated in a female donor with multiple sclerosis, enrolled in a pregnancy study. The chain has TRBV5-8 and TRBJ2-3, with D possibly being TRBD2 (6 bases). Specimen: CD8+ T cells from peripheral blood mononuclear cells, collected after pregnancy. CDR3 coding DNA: TGTGCCAGCAGCTTGTCCGGGAGAGGAACAGATACGCAGTATTTT. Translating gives CASSLSGRGTDTQYF.